The TCR beta chain under discussion was sequenced for a study of PD-1 blockade in classical Hodgkin lymphoma. Trimming shortened V by 5 bases and J by 2 bases, and 19 bases separated the two germline ends. The CDR3 runs to 17 residues. CDR1 and CDR2 from the germline V gene are WNHNN and SYGVQD (reference sequence). As to this clone: No antigen is known for it.

General study findings and limits: At C4D1, TCR diversity had climbed significantly for CD4+ cells, though not for CD8+ cells.

Each patient relapsed following autologous stem cell transplantation, and prior brentuximab vedotin exposure differed. Investigators isolated CD4+ T cells from thawed PBMCs through magnetic negative selection. This table comes from immunoSEQ multiplex PCR, and its TCRdb copy is limited to in-frame clones, with some not included. Of about 7,100 clones listed, about 77% are singletons. The sequencing here drew on CD4+ T cells from blood, taken at baseline. The chain couples TRBV10-1 to TRBJ2-1; tentative D call: TRBD1 (6 bases). This TCR was sampled from a human donor with classical Hodgkin lymphoma. The CDR3 nucleotides are TGCGCCAGCAGTCCAACTGGACAGCCGTCCACCTACAATGAGCAGTTCTTC. Its protein is CASSPTGQPSTYNEQFF.